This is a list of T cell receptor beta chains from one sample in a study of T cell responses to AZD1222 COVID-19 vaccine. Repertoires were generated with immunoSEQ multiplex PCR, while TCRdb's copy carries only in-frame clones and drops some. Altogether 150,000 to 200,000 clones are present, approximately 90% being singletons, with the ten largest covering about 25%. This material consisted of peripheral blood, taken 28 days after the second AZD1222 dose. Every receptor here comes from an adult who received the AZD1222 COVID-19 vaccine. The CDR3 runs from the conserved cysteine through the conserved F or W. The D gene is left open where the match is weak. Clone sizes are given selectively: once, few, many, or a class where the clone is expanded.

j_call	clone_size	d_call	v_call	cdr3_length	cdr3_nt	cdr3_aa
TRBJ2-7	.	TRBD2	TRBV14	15	TGTGCCAGCAGCCAATATCGACTAGCGGGTGACGAGCAGTACTTC	CASSQYRLAGDEQYF
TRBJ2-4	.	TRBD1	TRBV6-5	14	TGTGCCAGCAGTTTCTCCGGGACAGGGGGGGTTCAGTACTTC	CASSFSGTGGVQYF
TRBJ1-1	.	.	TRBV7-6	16	TGTGCCAGCAGCTTAGGTCTTCGGGCGGGGAACACTGAAGCTTTCTTT	CASSLGLRAGNTEAFF
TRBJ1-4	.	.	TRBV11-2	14	TGTGCCAGCAGCTCCGGGACATACTCTGAAAAACTGTTTTTT	CASSSGTYSEKLFF
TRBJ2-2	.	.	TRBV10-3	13	TGTGCCAACCAGGGGACCAACACCGGGGAGCTGTTTTTT	CANQGTNTGELFF
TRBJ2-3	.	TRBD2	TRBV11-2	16	TGTGCCAGCAGCGAAACCCATAGCGGGAACGCAGATACGCAGTATTTT	CASSETHSGNADTQYF
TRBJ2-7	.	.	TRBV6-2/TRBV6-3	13	TGTGCCAGCAGTATTACACAGGGAAACGAGCAGTACTTC	CASSITQGNEQYF
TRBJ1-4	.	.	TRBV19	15	TGTGCCAGTAGTATTATGGCTGCAACTAATGAAAAACTGTTTTTT	CASSIMAATNEKLFF
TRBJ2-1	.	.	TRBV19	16	TGTGCCAGTAGTATCCCGCTGTCGAGCTCCTACAATGAGCAGTTCTTC	CASSIPLSSSYNEQFF
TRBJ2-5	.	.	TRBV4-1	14	TGCGCCAGCAGCCCGTCCGGAGGGGGAGAGACCCAGTACTTC	CASSPSGGGETQYF
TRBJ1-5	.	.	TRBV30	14	TGTGCCTGGAGGACCCCGGGGGGCAATCAGCCCCAGCATTTT	CAWRTPGGNQPQHF
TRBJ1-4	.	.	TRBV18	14	TGTGCCAGCTCACCACAGAGAGTGGATGAAAAACTGTTTTTT	CASSPQRVDEKLFF
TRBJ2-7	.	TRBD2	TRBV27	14	TGTGCCAGCGGTAGCGGGGGAAGCTCCTACGAGCAGTACTTC	CASGSGGSSYEQYF
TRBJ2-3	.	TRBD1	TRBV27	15	TGTGCCAGCAGTCCACACGGACAGGGCACCGTGTGGCGGTATTTT	CASSPHGQGTVWRYF
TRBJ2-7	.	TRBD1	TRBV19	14	TGTGCCAGTAGTCCCGGGACAGGGGTCGGCGAGCAGTACTTC	CASSPGTGVGEQYF
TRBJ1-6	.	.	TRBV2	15	TGTGCCAGCAGCGCTCAGTGGTCCGGTAGCTCACCCCTCCACTTT	CASSAQWSGSSPLHF
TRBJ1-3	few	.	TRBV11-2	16	TGTGCCAGCAGCCTACTGCGGGGGCTAGCTGGAAACACCATATATTTT	CASSLLRGLAGNTIYF
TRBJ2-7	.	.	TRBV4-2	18	TGTGCCAGCAGCCAAGAAGTGGGTACAGGGTCCCATTTAAACGAGCAGTACTTC	CASSQEVGTGSHLNEQYF
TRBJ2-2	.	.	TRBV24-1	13	.	CATSDFGAGELFF
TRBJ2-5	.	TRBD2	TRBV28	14	TGTGCCAGCAGTTTAGGCGCGGGGGAAGAGACCCAGTACTTC	CASSLGAGEETQYF
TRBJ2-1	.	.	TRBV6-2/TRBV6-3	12	TGTGCCAGCAGTCCCAGGGACAATGAGCAGTTCTTC	CASSPRDNEQFF
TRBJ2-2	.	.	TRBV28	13	TGTGCCAGTGGGAGAGGAGGGACCGGGGAGCTGTTTTTT	CASGRGGTGELFF
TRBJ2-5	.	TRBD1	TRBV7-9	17	TGTGCCAGCAGCTTAGACAGGGGGCGATCCCCACAAGAGACCCAGTACTTC	CASSLDRGRSPQETQYF
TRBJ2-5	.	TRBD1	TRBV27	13	TGTGCCAGCAGGGGGACAGCCAGGGCGACCCAGTACTTC	CASRGTARATQYF
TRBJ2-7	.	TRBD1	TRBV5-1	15	TGCGCCAGCAGCCCGACGCTCAGGGGGACCTACGAGCAGTACTTC	CASSPTLRGTYEQYF
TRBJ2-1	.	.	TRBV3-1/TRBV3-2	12	TGTGCCAGCAGCCAGTCGGTTAATGAGCAGTTCTTC	CASSQSVNEQFF
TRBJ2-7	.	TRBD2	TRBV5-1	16	TGCGCCAGCAGCCCGGGACTAGCGGGAGTGGGACTTCGGCAGTACTTC	CASSPGLAGVGLRQYF
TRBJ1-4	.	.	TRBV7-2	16	TGTGCCAGCCGTCCCTTCTCGGGGGGAGGTAATGAAAAACTGTTTTTT	CASRPFSGGGNEKLFF
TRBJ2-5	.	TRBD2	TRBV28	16	TGTGCCACCACCTACCCGGGACTAGCGGGCTGGGAGACCCAGTACTTC	CATTYPGLAGWETQYF
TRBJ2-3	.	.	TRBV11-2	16	TGTGCCAGCAGCTTAGGCCCGTCGACGGCTACAGATACGCAGTATTTT	CASSLGPSTATDTQYF
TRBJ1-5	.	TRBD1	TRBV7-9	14	TGTGCCAGCAGCGTACAGGGGGCGGATCAGCCCCAGCATTTT	CASSVQGADQPQHF
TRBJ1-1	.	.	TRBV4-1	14	TGCGCCAGCAGCCAAGGACTTCTGAACACTGAAGCTTTCTTT	CASSQGLLNTEAFF
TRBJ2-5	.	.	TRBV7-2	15	TGTGCCAGCAGCTTAGCAAAAACGGACCCGGGGACCCAGTACTTC	CASSLAKTDPGTQYF
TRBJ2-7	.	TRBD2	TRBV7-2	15	TGTGCCAGCAGCGAGACTAGCGGACGCTCCTACGAGCAGTACTTC	CASSETSGRSYEQYF
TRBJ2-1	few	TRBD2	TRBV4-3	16	TGCGCCAGCAGCCAAGATATGCTAGCGGGAGACAATGAGCAGTTCTTC	CASSQDMLAGDNEQFF